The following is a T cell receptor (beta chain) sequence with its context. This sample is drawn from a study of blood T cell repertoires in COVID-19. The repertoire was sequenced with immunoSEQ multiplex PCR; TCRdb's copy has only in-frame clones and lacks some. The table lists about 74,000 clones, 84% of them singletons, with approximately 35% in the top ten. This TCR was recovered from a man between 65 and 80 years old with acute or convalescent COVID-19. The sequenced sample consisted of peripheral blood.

CDR3 region: CASSFTSGVYEQYF. The CDR3 DNA reads as TGCGCCAGCAGCTTCACTAGCGGGGTCTACGAGCAGTACTTC. The V call is TRBV5-1, the J call TRBJ2-7, with TRBD2 matching 10 bases. Germline-derived CDR1 and CDR2 are SGHRS and YFSETQ. Trimming took 2 bases from V and 3 from J; bases not matched to a gene: 2. CDR3 length: 14 residues.